The 20 T cell receptor beta chains listed next were all sequenced from one sample in a study of human T cells and chemical hapten exposure. Time point defined: healthy volunteer bleed at 2 weeks. The study extracted total RNA from unfractionated whole blood. A single record per CDR3 protein comes from TCRdb applying MiXCR to the RACE reads. The table includes 130,000 or so distinct CDR3 sequences, roughly 9% detected once. The sequencing input was whole blood. The receptor set was obtained from a male donor in good health. Some clones in this sample may be carry-over from other donors' samples.

The V call is TRBV10-3, the J call TRBJ1-2; 9 bases fit TRBD1. This CDR3 spans 12 amino acids. The V gene's germline CDR1 is ENHRY and CDR2 SYGVKD. V trimming: 10 bases; J trimming: 6 bases; junction bases outside the gene matches: 6. The CDR3 is CATRTGEDGYTF. The DNA for the CDR3 is TGTGCCACGCGGACAGGGGAGGATGGCTACACCTTC.

The V call is TRBV10-3, the J call TRBJ1-2, with 11 positions matching TRBD1. In germline, CDR1 is ENHRY, CDR2 SYGVKD. The V segment lost 3 bases and the J segment 0 bases; nucleotides outside the gene matches: 3. This CDR3 has 16 amino acids. The CDR3 coding sequence is TGTGCCATCAGTGAAGGACAGGGGGCCCCTAACTATGGCTACACCTTC. Encoded protein: CAISEGQGAPNYGYTF.

This clonotype was observed a few times. The chain links TRBV29-1 to TRBJ2-1, with TRBD1 identical over 8 bases. With V trimmed by 7 bases and J by 8 bases, 10 bases remained unmatched. Germline lookup yields CDR1 SQVTM and CDR2 ANQGSEA. This CDR3 comprises 13 residues. The CDR3 here is CSARTGTGDEQFF. The DNA for the CDR3 is TGCAGCGCTCGGACAGGGACAGGCGATGAGCAGTTCTTC.

The chain has TRBV28 and TRBJ2-6, with 7 positions matching TRBD1. The germline V gene encodes CDR1 MDHEN and CDR2 SYDVKM. The CDR3 spans 18 residues. The trim removed 6 bases at V and 0 bases at J, leaving 11 bases unmatched. The CDR3 is CASSRRGGRNSGANVLTF. The CDR3 DNA reads as TGTGCCAGCAGCCGACGAGGGGGCAGGAACTCTGGGGCCAACGTCCTGACTTTC.

This clonotype was observed a handful of times. The chain couples TRBV2 to TRBJ1-1, with D unclear. The CDR3 length is 14 residues. V was clipped by 3 bases and J by 3 bases, with 11 bases between them. Per the germline V gene, CDR1 is SNHLY and CDR2 is FYNNEI. Here the CDR3 DNA reads TGTGCCAGCAGTGACCAAGGCTGGGACACTGAAGCTTTCTTT. Protein sequence: CASSDQGWDTEAFF. Using reference TRBV2 and TRBJ1-1 for the parts outside the CDR3, the full variable domain is EPEVTQTPSHQVTQMGQEVILRCVPISNHLYFYWYRQILGQKVEFLVSFYNNEISEKSEIFDDQFSVERPDGSNFTLKIRSTKLEDSAMYFCASSDQGWDTEAFFGQGTRLTVV.

This clonotype was observed a few times. The rearrangement links TRBV5-5 to TRBJ2-7, with D possibly TRBD1 on 6 matching bases. Germline-derived CDR1 and CDR2 are SGHKS and YYEKEE (reference sequence). V was cut by 4 bases and J by 7 bases, with 30 bases left in between. The CDR3 covers 18 residues. CDR3 in DNA: TGTGCCAGCAGCGCCAGGAGAGTTGTTGCGGCAGGGGTTGATGAGCAGTACTTC. It is translated as CASSARRVVAAGVDEQYF.

This clonotype was observed many times. V is TRBV29-1 and J is TRBJ1-1, with D possibly being TRBD1 (5 bases). This CDR3 comprises 13 residues. The germline V gene has CDR1 SQVTM and CDR2 ANQGSEA. Trimming left V 7 bases short and J 1 base short, with 13 bases between. This CDR3 reads CSGAGLWNTEAFF. CDR3 nucleotides: TGCAGCGGGGCGGGACTTTGGAACACTGAAGCTTTCTTT.

Only a few counts were recorded for this clonotype. The chain uses TRBV27 and TRBJ2-1; 9 nucleotides match TRBD2. The V gene end was trimmed by 3 bases and the J gene end by 9 bases; junction bases not matched to a gene: 6. This CDR3 spans 14 amino acids. Germline V gene sequence: CDR1 MNHEY, CDR2 SMNVEV (reference sequence). CDR3 sequence: CASSLVSGSIEQFF. Here the CDR3 DNA reads TGTGCCAGCAGTTTGGTTAGCGGGAGCATTGAGCAGTTCTTC.

This clonotype has more than one count but fewer than ten. V usage is TRBV20-1 and J usage is TRBJ2-7, with D perhaps given as TRBD1 or TRBD2 (5 bases each). This CDR3 has 11 amino acids. In germline, CDR1 is DFQATT, CDR2 SNEGSKA (reference sequence). Trimming removed 7 bases at V and 0 bases at J, with 7 bases between. CDR3 nucleotide sequence: TGCAGTGGGGGGACCTCCTACGAGCAGTACTTC. As protein: CSGGTSYEQYF.

The rearrangement links TRBV29-1 to TRBJ1-1, with D possibly matching TRBD1 (5 bases). The germline V gene encodes CDR1 SQVTM and CDR2 ANQGSEA. The CDR3 runs to 12 residues. V was cut by 3 bases and J by 5 bases, with 10 bases left in between. CDR3: CSVDGQGTEAFF. In DNA, the CDR3 is TGCAGCGTTGATGGGCAGGGAACTGAAGCTTTCTTT.

This clonotype was detected only a few times. The chain employs TRBV21-1 and TRBJ2-3. TRBV21-1 is a pseudogene locus. The CDR3 is 14 amino acids. CDR3 sequence reads: CASSFPKSTDTQYF. Here the CDR3 DNA reads TGTGCCAGCAGCTTCCCCAAAAGCACAGATACGCAGTATTTT.

This clonotype was observed a few times. The rearrangement links TRBV29-1 to TRBJ1-2; D possibly corresponds to TRBD1 (6 bases). Trimming took 0 bases from V and 4 from J, leaving 15 bases between them. CDR3 length: 15 amino acids. Germline V gene lookup returns CDR1 SQVTM and CDR2 ANQGSEA. CDR3 DNA sequence: TGCAGCGTTGAAGACAGGGACACAGGTAGCTATGGCTACACCTTC. It translates to CSVEDRDTGSYGYTF.

The chain employs TRBV6-5 and TRBJ2-1, with TRBD1 matching 7 bases. In germline, CDR1 is MNHEY, CDR2 SVGAGI. This CDR3 spans 14 amino acids. V lost 0 bases, J lost 4 bases, and 0 bases stayed unmatched. In DNA form, the CDR3 reads TGTGCCAGCAGTTACTCCAGGGGGTACAATGAGCAGTTCTTC. This encodes CASSYSRGYNEQFF.

This clonotype was observed a few times. This sequence joins TRBV2 and TRBJ2-1, with a tentative D call TRBD2 (6 bases). Germline CDR1 is SNHLY and CDR2 is FYNNEI. The CDR3 runs 13 residues. With 7 bases removed from V and 5 bases from J, the gap between germline ends came to 12 bases. CDR3 residues: CASMWRGHNEQFF. In DNA form, the CDR3 reads TGTGCCAGCATGTGGCGGGGACACAATGAGCAGTTCTTC.

The rearrangement uses TRBV29-1 and TRBJ2-1; tentative D call: TRBD2 (5 bases). This CDR3 has 14 residues. Trimming took 4 bases from V and 8 from J, leaving 18 bases between them. CDR1 is SQVTM and CDR2 is ANQGSEA in the germline V gene. CDR3 coding DNA: TGCAGCGTTGGGAGGAAGCTTTCATTGGATGAGCAGTTCTTC. It translates to CSVGRKLSLDEQFF.

This chain uses TRBV18 with TRBJ1-2; 7 nucleotides align to TRBD1. After removal of 3 bases from V and 8 bases from J, the junction contained 15 bases not matched to a gene. The CDR3 sequence is 16 residues long. Germline V lookup: CDR1 KGHSH, CDR2 LQKENI. The CDR3 here is CASSPQLDRESSGYTF. The CDR3, as DNA: TGTGCCAGCTCACCTCAACTTGACAGGGAGTCGTCGGGCTACACCTTC.

This clonotype was counted at least ten times. The chain recombines TRBV29-1 with TRBJ2-2, with D perhaps TRBD2 (6 bases). The CDR3 runs 14 residues. Trimming removed 0 bases at V and 7 bases at J, with 12 bases between. Germline-derived CDR1 and CDR2 are SQVTM and ANQGSEA. The CDR3 region has the DNA TGCAGCGTTGAAGATGGGGGGTTTGGCGGGGAGCTGTTTTTT. Translation gives CSVEDGGFGGELFF.

The chain combines TRBV5-1 with TRBJ2-5, with D unclear. Germline CDR1 reads SGHRS; CDR2 reads YFSETQ. Trimming left V 2 bases short and J 2 bases short, with 4 bases between. CDR3 size: 12 residues. CDR3 sequence reads: CASSFRQETQYF. Written as DNA, the CDR3 is TGCGCCAGCAGCTTTAGGCAAGAGACCCAGTACTTC. The full variable domain, with the rest looked up from reference TRBV5-1 and TRBJ2-5, is KAGVTQTPRYLIKTRGQQVTLSCSPISGHRSVSWYQQTPGQGLQFLFEYFSETQRNKGNFPGRFSGRQFSNSRSEMNVSTLELGDSALYLCASSFRQETQYFGPGTRLLVL.

This clonotype was counted between two and nine times. The chain joins TRBV24-1 to TRBJ2-1, with D perhaps matching TRBD2 (6 bases). Germline assignment: CDR1 KGHDR and CDR2 SFDVKD. The V and J ends lost 6 bases and 16 bases respectively, with 39 bases between them. The CDR3 is made up of 19 amino acids. CDR3 nucleotides: TGTGCCACCAGTCGGGACTGGAGGATCTCACCAGCCGACGAAAAAATCGCCTTCTTC. It yields the protein CATSRDWRISPADEKIAFF.

This clonotype was seen more than once but under ten times. The chain is built from TRBV5-1 and TRBJ2-7; tentative D call: TRBD2 (6 bases). The CDR3 is made up of 15 amino acids. V lost 2 bases and J 5 bases, leaving 17 bases between the germline ends. Germline CDR1 reads SGHRS; CDR2 reads YFSETQ. DNA of the CDR3: TGCGCCAGCAGCTTACTGGCGGGGCAGGGCCACGAGCAGTACTTC. Its protein is CASSLLAGQGHEQYF.